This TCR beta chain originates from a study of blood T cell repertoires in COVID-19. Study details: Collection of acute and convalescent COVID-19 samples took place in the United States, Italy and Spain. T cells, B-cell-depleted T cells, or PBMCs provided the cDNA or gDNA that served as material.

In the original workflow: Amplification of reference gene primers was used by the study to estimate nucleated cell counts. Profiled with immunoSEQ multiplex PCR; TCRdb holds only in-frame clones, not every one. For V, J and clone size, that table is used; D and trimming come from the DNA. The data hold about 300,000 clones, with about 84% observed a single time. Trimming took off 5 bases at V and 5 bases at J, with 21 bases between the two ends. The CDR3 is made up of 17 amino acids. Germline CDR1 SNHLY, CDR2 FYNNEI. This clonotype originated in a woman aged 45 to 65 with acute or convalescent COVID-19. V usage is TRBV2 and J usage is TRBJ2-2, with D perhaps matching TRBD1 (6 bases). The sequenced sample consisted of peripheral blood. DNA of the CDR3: TGTGCCAGCAGTACCCGCATACAGGGAGCGCGGACCGGGGAGCTGTTTTTT. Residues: CASSTRIQGARTGELFF.